This record covers a single TCR beta chain. CDR1 and CDR2 from the germline V gene are SGHTA and FQGNSA. CDR3 size: 15 residues. V lost 0 bases and J lost 5, with 13 bases in between. These data are taken from a study of blood T cell repertoires in COVID-19. Overall study context: COVID-19 samples from acute and convalescent phases originated in the United States, Italy and Spain. The cDNA or gDNA used as material had been derived from T cells, B-cell-depleted T cells, or PBMCs.

The table came from immunoSEQ multiplex PCR; TCRdb's copy has only in-frame clones and leaves some out. The sample records roughly 120,000 clones, around 90% being singletons. The chain couples TRBV7-2 to TRBJ1-2, with D possibly matching TRBD1 (6 bases). The specimen was peripheral blood. The receptor was derived from a human donor in a cohort sampled during active COVID-19. The CDR3 is CASSLASGEGYGYTF. The CDR3 nucleotides read TGTGCCAGCAGCTTAGCGTCAGGGGAGGGGTATGGCTACACCTTC.